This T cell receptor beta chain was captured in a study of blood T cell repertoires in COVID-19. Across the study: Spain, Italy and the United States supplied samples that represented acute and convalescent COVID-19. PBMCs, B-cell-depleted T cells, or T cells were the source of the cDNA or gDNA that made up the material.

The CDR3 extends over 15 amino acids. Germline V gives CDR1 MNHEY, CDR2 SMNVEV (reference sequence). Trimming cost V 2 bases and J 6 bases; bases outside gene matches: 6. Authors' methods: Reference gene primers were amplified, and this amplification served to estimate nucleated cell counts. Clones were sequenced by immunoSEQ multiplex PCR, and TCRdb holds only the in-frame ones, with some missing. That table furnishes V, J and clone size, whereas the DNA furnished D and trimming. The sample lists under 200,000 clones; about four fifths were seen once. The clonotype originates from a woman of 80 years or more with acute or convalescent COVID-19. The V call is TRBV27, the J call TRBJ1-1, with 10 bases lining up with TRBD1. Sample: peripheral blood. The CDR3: CASSLRDRGLSEAFF. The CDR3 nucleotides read TGTGCCAGCAGTTTAAGGGACAGGGGATTGTCTGAAGCTTTCTTT.